The TCR beta chain described here comes from a study of shared clonotypes between healthy human individuals. Assay: immunoSEQ multiplex PCR; the TCRdb copy retains only in-frame clones and omits some. Here the sample spans around 1.1 million clones, around 82% being singletons. On this clone: No antigen is known for it.

Study outcomes and limitations: There were few donors, and this limited the genetic and exposure-history diversity represented.

This receptor was taken from a man between 18 and 29 years old in good health. Some clones in this sample may be carry-over from other donors' samples. Sample: memory CD4+ T cells from PBMCs. Subset indicated: CD45RA-negative fraction.

CDR3 protein: CASSLHPLVGGETQYF. In DNA, the CDR3 is TGCGCCAGCAGCTTGCACCCACTAGTTGGGGGTGAGACCCAGTACTTC. This chain links TRBV5-1 with TRBJ2-5; D is perhaps TRBD1 or TRBD2 (5 bases each). The V end lost 1 base, the J end lost 5 bases, and 18 bases lay between the germline ends. The germline V gene encodes CDR1 SGHRS and CDR2 YFSETQ. This CDR3 comprises 16 residues. The variable domain in full, completed from reference TRBV5-1 and TRBJ2-5, reads KAGVTQTPRYLIKTRGQQVTLSCSPISGHRSVSWYQQTPGQGLQFLFEYFSETQRNKGNFPGRFSGRQFSNSRSEMNVSTLELGDSALYLCASSLHPLVGGETQYFGPGTRLLVL.